This record looks at one TCR beta chain sequence and its context. The recovered donors of Cohort 3 showed two negative PCRs, clearance, or symptom resolution. This record comes from a study of blood T cell repertoires in COVID-19. V was shortened by 6 bases and J by 0 bases, with 9 bases between the two germline ends. The germline gives CDR1 SNHLY, CDR2 FYNNEI. CDR3 length equals 15 residues. As processed by the authors: Estimated nucleated cell counts came from reference gene primer amplification. Only in-frame clones appear in the TCRdb table, and some are missing; sequencing was by immunoSEQ multiplex PCR. V and J calls and clone size are as listed in that table; D and trimming were resolved from the DNA. The table shows around 140,000 clones, with roughly 79% occurring only once.

This TCR was recovered from a woman aged 50 to 60 who had recovered from COVID-19. The source material was PBMCs or T cells enriched from blood (not recorded which). The gene calls are TRBV2 and TRBJ1-6; D unresolved. The CDR3 sequence is CASSRQSSYNSPLHF. CDR3 DNA: TGTGCCAGCAGCCGACAAAGCTCCTATAATTCACCCCTCCACTTT.